This T cell receptor beta chain originates from a study of primary melanoma T cells and metastatic recurrence (dated by TCRdb to 2018 to 2020). About the study as a whole: A total of 150 to 200 primary melanomas made up the cohort, all of stage T2 to T4 and more than 1 mm thick. The study tested whether T-cell fraction and T-cell repertoire clonality in primary melanoma tumors predicted patient outcome. Histopathological grading of tumor-infiltrating lymphocytes was compared with the sequencing-derived T-cell fraction. Progression-free survival was the clinical outcome compared against the T-cell fraction measured by TCR beta sequencing.

The patients had surgically resected primary melanoma that was considered potentially curable but at risk of metastatic recurrence. The CDR3 contains 14 residues, cysteine and phenylalanine counted. Of the read, only the CDR3 DNA is kept; its 42 bases are in frame from base 1. CDR1 SGHNT and CDR2 YENEEA are derived from the germline V gene. V is cut by 3 bases and J by 6 bases, and the space between the germline ends is 11 bases. As to this clone: Its antigen has not been determined. It has no much larger one-base neighbor in the sample; base qualities were not kept.

The library was made by the immunoSEQ multiplex PCR assay. Primary melanoma tumor tissue underwent high-throughput sequencing of the T-cell receptor beta chain. For the original study's pipeline: TCRB CDR3 sharing between samples and the distribution of insertions and deletions were included in the repertoire analyses. The predictive value of the T-cell fraction was ranked against histopathological variables by a gradient-boosted model. Drawn from immuneACCESS, this table holds only the in-frame rearrangements with V and J called that TCRdb kept. Clones are partly lost; checked studies trace under half to an unresolved V gene and leave the rest unexplained. V, J and clone size are taken as reported in that table, and D and trimming were inferred from the DNA itself. The sample yields 150 or so clones; roughly 93% were counted once. The ten top clones hold around 8% of the sample. The investigation overall reported the following: Tumor T-cell fraction was reported to predict progression-free survival independently of thickness, ulceration, mitotic rate and age. The authors presented an effective T-cell-mediated antitumor response in primary melanoma only as a suggestion and not as a demonstrated mechanism. Adding T-cell fraction to tumor thickness reportedly improved progression-free survival prediction more than adding any other histopathological variable. A T-cell fraction above 20% appeared protective regardless of ulceration status, mitotic rate or nodal disease.

The sequence was collected from a human donor with melanoma. Sequencing was done on a sample of melanoma tumor tissue. The rearrangement combines TRBV11-3 with TRBJ2-2, with the D gene uncertain. At the DNA level, the sequence is TGTGCCAGCAGCTTCATTATAGGTGCCGGGGAGCTGTTTTTT. This encodes CASSFIIGAGELFF.